The 27 T cell receptor beta chains in this list originate from one sample, sequenced in a study of blood T cell repertoires in COVID-19. Sequenced by immunoSEQ multiplex PCR; TCRdb stores in-frame clones only, minus some. The data hold around 360,000 clones, with roughly 90% observed a single time. The material sequenced was PBMCs or T cells enriched from blood (not recorded which). The origin of the receptors is a woman aged 25-40 years who had recovered from COVID-19.

This chain uses TRBV9 with TRBJ2-3; D is possibly TRBD2 (5 bases). Trimming took off 0 bases at V and 5 bases at J, with 13 bases between the two ends. The CDR3 spans 15 residues. Germline CDR1 SGDLS, CDR2 YYNGEE. In DNA form, the CDR3 reads TGTGCCAGCAGCGTAGCCGGGAATAAGGGAGATACGCAGTATTTT. Its protein product is CASSVAGNKGDTQYF.

The chain joins TRBV28 to TRBJ1-3; D might be TRBD1 (5 bases). The CDR3 spans 14 residues. Trimming shortened V by 5 bases and J by 4 bases, and 12 bases separated the two germline ends. Per the germline V gene, CDR1 is MDHEN and CDR2 is SYDVKM. The CDR3 DNA reads as TGTGCCAGCAGTACCCCCGGGGGGGGAAACACCATATATTTT. Translating it yields CASSTPGGGNTIYF.

The chain carries TRBV25-1 and TRBJ1-1, with D tentatively TRBD1 (6 bases). The germline V gene encodes CDR1 MGHDK and CDR2 SYGVNS. Trimming left V 4 bases short and J 3 bases short, with 12 bases between. This CDR3 has 14 amino acids. CDR3 bases: TGTGCCAGCAGTGGTGGGGGCATCTACACTGAAGCTTTCTTT. As protein: CASSGGGIYTEAFF.

CDR3 residues: CASSFILGDAWEQYF. The CDR3 bases are TGTGCCAGCAGCTTTATTCTGGGAGATGCTTGGGAGCAGTACTTC. The J gene is TRBJ2-7, the V gene TRBV5-5; a possible D gene is TRBD2 (5 bases). Germline CDR1 and CDR2: SGHKS and YYEKEE (reference sequence). The CDR3 has 15 residues. The germline V and J ends were trimmed by 2 bases and 7 bases, with 19 bases remaining between them.

The gene calls are TRBV28 and TRBJ1-1; 7 bases match TRBD1. Germline CDR1 reads MDHEN; CDR2 reads SYDVKM. The CDR3 spans 15 residues. The junction had 14 bases not matched to a gene; V was cut back by 11 bases and J by 2 bases. This CDR3 reads CALSGSRGINTEAFF. The CDR3 nucleotides are TGTGCCCTCTCGGGGAGCAGGGGGATTAACACTGAAGCTTTCTTT.

The chain couples TRBV6-4 to TRBJ1-2, with D perhaps TRBD1 (5 bases). V was cut by 6 bases and J by 4 bases, with 15 bases left in between. The CDR3 is 14 amino acids. The germline V gene has CDR1 MRHNA and CDR2 SNTAGT. CDR3 in amino acids: CASRQTGIGYGYTF. Here the CDR3 DNA reads TGTGCCAGCAGACAAACAGGAATTGGCTATGGCTACACCTTC.

For this clone: Distinct nucleotide sequences in the sample also encode this CDR3. The V gene is TRBV6-5, the J gene TRBJ2-7; perhaps TRBD2 as D (6 bases). V lost 0 bases, J lost 6 bases, and 9 bases lay in between. Germline CDR1 MNHEY, CDR2 SVGAGI. This CDR3 is built from 13 residues. In DNA form, the CDR3 reads TGTGCCAGCAGTTACTCATCCGGGGGCGAGCAGTACTTC. It specifies CASSYSSGGEQYF.

The V call is TRBV9, the J call TRBJ1-2, with no clear D. The V gene lost 4 bases and the J gene lost 7 bases, with 20 bases spanning the gap. This CDR3 contains 15 residues. The germline V gene has CDR1 SGDLS and CDR2 YYNGEE. The CDR3 bases are TGTGCCAGCAGCTCTTCCCCGGTGGGCCTTGGTGGCTACACCTTC. Amino acids: CASSSSPVGLGGYTF.

V usage is TRBV30 and J usage is TRBJ1-6, with 7 bases fitting TRBD1. The V gene end was trimmed by 2 bases and the J gene end by 2 bases; junction bases not matched to a gene: 3. Germline loops: CDR1 GTSNPN, CDR2 SVGIG (reference sequence). The CDR3 has 15 residues. CDR3 region: CAWSLGQAYNSPLHF. For the CDR3, the DNA is TGTGCCTGGAGTCTCGGACAGGCCTATAATTCACCCCTCCACTTT.

This chain connects TRBV6-5 to TRBJ1-1; D might be TRBD1 (5 bases). The CDR3 totals 14 residues. CDR1 and CDR2 from the germline V gene are MNHEY and SVGAGI. Trimming took off 7 bases at V and 0 bases at J, with 12 bases between the two ends. As DNA, the CDR3 is TGTGCCAGCAAAACAGGCAACATGAACACTGAAGCTTTCTTT. This translates into CASKTGNMNTEAFF.

A few counts support this clone. The chain employs TRBV5-4 and TRBJ1-2, with a tentative D call TRBD1 (6 bases). Deletions cut 4 bases from V and 2 bases from J, with 12 bases between. This CDR3 region has 14 residues. CDR1 is SGHNT, CDR2 YYREEE, per germline (reference sequence). CDR3 coding DNA: TGTGCCAGCAGCCCAGGGGTGCCAAACTATGGCTACACCTTC. Translating it yields CASSPGVPNYGYTF.

The gene calls are TRBV4-1 and TRBJ1-1; 8 bases fit TRBD1. The CDR3 runs 15 residues. From germline, CDR1 is MGHRA and CDR2 YSYEKL. After removal of 5 bases from V and 0 bases from J, the junction contained 5 bases not matched to a gene. The CDR3 protein is CASSSQTGVNTEAFF. The CDR3 nucleotides read TGCGCCAGCAGCTCTCAGACAGGGGTGAACACTGAAGCTTTCTTT.

The chain has TRBV18 and TRBJ1-3; D might be TRBD1 (5 bases). CDR1 is KGHSH and CDR2 is LQKENI in the germline V gene. This CDR3 is 14 amino acids long. The V and J ends lost 3 bases and 8 bases respectively, with 14 bases between them. Here the CDR3 reads CASSPMTDLDTIYF. For the CDR3, the DNA is TGTGCCAGCTCACCGATGACAGATTTGGACACCATATATTTT.

This chain joins TRBV7-9 and TRBJ2-7; 7 bases line up with TRBD1. The V gene end was trimmed by 5 bases and the J gene end by 2 bases; junction bases not matched to a gene: 12. Germline lookup yields CDR1 SEHNR and CDR2 FQNEAQ (reference sequence). The CDR3 totals 16 residues. The CDR3 here is CASSPLAGTAPYEQYF. DNA of the CDR3: TGTGCCAGCAGCCCCCTGGCCGGGACAGCCCCCTACGAGCAGTACTTC.

The V call is TRBV10-3, the J call TRBJ2-3, with D maybe TRBD2 (6 bases). V was shortened by 4 bases and J by 0 bases, with 8 bases between the two germline ends. The CDR3 loop spans 14 amino acids. Germline CDR1 ENHRY, CDR2 SYGVKD. The CDR3 here is CAISGTTSTDTQYF. CDR3 in DNA: TGTGCCATCAGTGGGACTACTAGCACAGATACGCAGTATTTT.

This clone showed up many times. This chain uses TRBV24-1 with TRBJ2-7; D perhaps matches TRBD1 (6 bases). Germline V gives CDR1 KGHDR, CDR2 SFDVKD. V lost 3 bases and J 3 bases, leaving 17 bases between the germline ends. The CDR3 has 16 amino acids. The CDR3 protein is CATSDDNKGVGYEQYF. In nucleotides, the CDR3 is TGTGCCACCAGTGATGATAATAAGGGGGTTGGCTACGAGCAGTACTTC.

The V call is TRBV18, the J call TRBJ1-2; weak D call: TRBD1 (6 bases). Germline V gene sequence: CDR1 KGHSH, CDR2 LQKENI. V dropped 2 bases and J dropped 8 bases, with 15 bases sitting between them. This CDR3 has 14 residues. CDR3 in amino acids: CASSPFVQGSGYTF. DNA of the CDR3: TGTGCCAGCTCACCATTCGTACAGGGAAGCGGCTACACCTTC.

The rearrangement joins TRBV5-6 to TRBJ1-1; no definite D call. The V end was cut by 0 bases, the J end by 13 bases, with 13 bases between. Germline lookup yields CDR1 SGHDT and CDR2 YYEEEE. CDR3 length: 12 amino acids. The CDR3 region is CASSLVSGEGFF. CDR3 nucleotide sequence: TGTGCCAGCAGCTTGGTTTCGGGCGAGGGTTTCTTT.

The V gene is TRBV5-1, the J gene TRBJ2-7; 9 nucleotides line up with TRBD1. The V segment lost 3 bases and the J segment 5 bases; nucleotides outside the gene matches: 3. From germline, CDR1 is SGHRS and CDR2 YFSETQ. The length of the CDR3 is 13 residues. The CDR3 loop reads CASSWGQGDEQYF. The CDR3, as DNA: TGCGCCAGCAGCTGGGGACAGGGAGACGAGCAGTACTTC.

The chain recombines TRBV28 with TRBJ2-1; 9 bases are shared with TRBD2. The CDR3 has 15 residues. Germline lookup yields CDR1 MDHEN and CDR2 SYDVKM. J was trimmed by 4 bases and V by 6 bases; bases with no gene match: 7. The CDR3 DNA follows: TGTGCCAGCAGGCCCGGACTAGCGATATACAATGAGCAGTTCTTC. Its translation is CASRPGLAIYNEQFF.

The rearrangement links TRBV7-3 to TRBJ1-6; 8 nucleotides align to TRBD1. CDR1 and CDR2 (germline): SGHTA, FQGTGA. The CDR3 contains 15 residues. V lost 1 base to trimming and J lost 9 bases; unmatched junction nucleotides: 5. CDR3 protein: CASSLNGQGTSPLHF. The CDR3 coding sequence is TGTGCCAGCAGCTTAAATGGACAGGGTACTTCACCCCTCCACTTT.

The gene calls are TRBV3-1 (or the pseudogene TRBV3-2) and TRBJ1-5; a possible D gene is TRBD1 (5 bases). This CDR3 has 14 amino acids. Germline V gene sequence: CDR1 LGHDT, CDR2 YNNKEL (reference sequence). V was shortened by 4 bases and J by 3 bases, with 10 bases between the two germline ends. In nucleotides, the CDR3 is TGTGCCAGCAGCCTCCAGGGAATCAATCAGCCCCAGCATTTT. Translated: CASSLQGINQPQHF.

This clone showed up just once. J is TRBJ2-5 and V is TRBV2, with 14 bases fitting TRBD2. CDR1 and CDR2 from the germline V gene are SNHLY and FYNNEI. The trim removed 5 bases at V and 6 bases at J, leaving 2 bases unmatched. There are 14 residues in the CDR3. CDR3: CASSWTSGGQTQYF. The DNA of the CDR3 is TGTGCCAGCAGTTGGACTAGCGGGGGGCAGACCCAGTACTTC.

This rearrangement joins TRBV6-5 to TRBJ2-1, with 10 bases lining up with TRBD2. Germline loops: CDR1 MNHEY, CDR2 SVGAGI. This CDR3 is built from 15 residues. Trimming took 5 bases from V and 3 from J; bases not matched to a gene: 4. The chain's CDR3 is CASSPQRGGYNEQFF. In nucleotides, the CDR3 is TGTGCCAGCAGTCCCCAGCGGGGGGGCTACAATGAGCAGTTCTTC.

The CDR3 DNA follows: TGTGCCAGCACTAGCTGGGACAGTCACACTGAAGCTTTCTTT. Translation gives CASTSWDSHTEAFF. The chain recombines TRBV2 with TRBJ1-1; 7 nucleotides align to TRBD1. CDR3 length equals 14 residues. Germline trimming cut 7 bases from V and 3 bases from J; bases unmatched to any gene: 8. CDR1 and CDR2 (germline): SNHLY, FYNNEI.

The rearrangement joins TRBV15 to TRBJ2-2; D gene uncertain. V lost 6 bases and J 2 bases, leaving 10 bases between the germline ends. Germline-derived CDR1 and CDR2 are LNHNV and YYDKDF (reference sequence). The CDR3 is made up of 14 amino acids. The CDR3 reads CATRTGLNTGELFF. The CDR3 DNA sequence: TGTGCCACCAGAACCGGTCTAAACACCGGGGAGCTGTTTTTT.

The V gene is TRBV30, the J gene TRBJ1-4, with D possibly matching TRBD1 (6 bases). The CDR3 contains 15 residues. Trimming took 0 bases from V and 4 from J, leaving 12 bases between them. Germline-derived CDR1 and CDR2 are GTSNPN and SVGIG (reference sequence). CDR3 nucleotide sequence: TGTGCCTGGAGTGTAGGACAGCTAGATAATGAAAAACTGTTTTTT. This gives the protein CAWSVGQLDNEKLFF. Complete variable domain (other parts from reference TRBV30 and TRBJ1-4): SQTIHQWPATLVQPVGSPLSLECTVEGTSNPNLYWYRQAAGRGLQLLFYSVGIGQISSEVPQNLSASRPQDRQFILSSKKLLLSDSGFYLCAWSVGQLDNEKLFFGSGTQLSVL.